The 2 T cell receptor beta chains listed next were all sequenced from one sample in a study of OX40 agonist ivuxolimab in advanced cancers. The library was obtained by the immunoSEQ multiplex PCR assay. TCRdb took this table from immuneACCESS and kept in-frame rearrangements with V and J called. Such tables lack part of the clones; where checked against another copy, unresolved V genes explain under half of the gap, and the rest is unexplained. A total of approximately 92,000 clones appear in this sample, 94% of them only once. The ten largest clones take up approximately 0.2% of the sample. This material consisted of CD4+ or CD8+ T cells sorted from blood, taken in a trial of the OX40 agonist ivuxolimab. The receptor set was obtained from an adult with an advanced solid tumor such as melanoma, head and neck, liver or kidney cancer.

V and J are TRBV2 and TRBJ1-5; the D is unclear. Trimming removed 1 base from V and 6 bases from J, with 16 bases in between. CDR1 and CDR2 (germline): SNHLY, FYNNEI. There are 16 residues in the CDR3. The CDR3 spells CASSEEGGRIGQPQHF. The CDR3 nucleotides read TGTGCCAGCAGTGAAGAAGGTGGGAGGATCGGTCAGCCCCAGCATTTT.

This clone appeared once. The chain has TRBV5-1 and TRBJ1-6; 7 bases agree with TRBD1. Trimming took 0 bases from V and 10 from J; bases not matched to a gene: 10. CDR1 and CDR2 from the germline V gene are SGHRS and YFSETQ. The CDR3 extends over 16 amino acids. The CDR3 protein is CASSLDGQGTDSPLHF. As DNA, the CDR3 is TGCGCCAGCAGCTTGGATGGGCAGGGGACAGACTCACCCCTCCACTTT.